Sequencing of this T cell receptor beta chain was carried out in a study of T cell changes during pregnancy in multiple sclerosis. Looked up from germline, CDR1 is SGHAT and CDR2 is FQNNGV. The V segment lost 4 bases and the J segment 5 bases; nucleotides outside the gene matches: 3. This CDR3 comprises 14 residues. Using immunoSEQ multiplex PCR, the repertoire was profiled, and TCRdb retains in-frame clones only, with some absent. Of 50,000 to 60,000 clones in the sample, about nine tenths were seen once. The clonotype comes from a female donor in good health, enrolled as a control in a pregnancy study. This chain links TRBV11-2 with TRBJ2-3, with TRBD1 matching over 10 bases. The sequences come from peripheral blood, collected in the first trimester of pregnancy. The CDR3 bases are TGTGCCAGCAGCTCAGGGACAGGGGTAGATACGCAGTATTTT. Its translation: CASSSGTGVDTQYF.